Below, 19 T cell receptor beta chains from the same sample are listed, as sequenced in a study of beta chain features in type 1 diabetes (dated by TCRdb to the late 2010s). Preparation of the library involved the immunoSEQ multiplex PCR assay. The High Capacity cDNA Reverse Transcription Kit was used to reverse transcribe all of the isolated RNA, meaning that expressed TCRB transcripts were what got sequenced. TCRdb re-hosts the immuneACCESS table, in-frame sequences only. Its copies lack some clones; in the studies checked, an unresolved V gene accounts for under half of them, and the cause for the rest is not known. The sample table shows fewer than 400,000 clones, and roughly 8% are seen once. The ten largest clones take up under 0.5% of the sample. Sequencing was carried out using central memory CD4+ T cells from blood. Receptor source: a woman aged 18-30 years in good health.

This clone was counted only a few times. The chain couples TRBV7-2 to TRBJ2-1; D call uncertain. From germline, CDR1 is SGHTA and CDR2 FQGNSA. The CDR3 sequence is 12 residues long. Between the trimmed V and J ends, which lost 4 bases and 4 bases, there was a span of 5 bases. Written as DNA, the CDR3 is TGTGCCAGCAGCTCAAGATACAATGAGCAGTTCTTC. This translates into CASSSRYNEQFF.

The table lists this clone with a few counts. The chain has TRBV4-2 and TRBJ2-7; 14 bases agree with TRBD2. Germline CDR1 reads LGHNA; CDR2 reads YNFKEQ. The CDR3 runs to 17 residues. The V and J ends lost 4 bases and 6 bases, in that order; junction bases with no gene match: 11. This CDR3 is CASSPTPGLAGAGEQYF. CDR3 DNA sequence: TGTGCCAGCAGCCCGACCCCGGGACTAGCGGGAGCCGGCGAGCAGTACTTC.

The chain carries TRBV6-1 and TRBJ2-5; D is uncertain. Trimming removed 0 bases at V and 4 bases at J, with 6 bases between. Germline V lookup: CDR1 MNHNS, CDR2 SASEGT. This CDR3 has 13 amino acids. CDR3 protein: CASSEAPAETQYF. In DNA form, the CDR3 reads TGTGCCAGCAGTGAAGCTCCTGCAGAGACCCAGTACTTC.

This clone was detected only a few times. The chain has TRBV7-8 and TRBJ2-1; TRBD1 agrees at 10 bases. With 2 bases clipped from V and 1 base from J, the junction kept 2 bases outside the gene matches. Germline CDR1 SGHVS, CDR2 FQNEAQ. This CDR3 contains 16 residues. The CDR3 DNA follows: TGTGCCAGCAGCTTACGGGGACAGGGGTCCTACAATGAGCAGTTCTTC. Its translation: CASSLRGQGSYNEQFF.

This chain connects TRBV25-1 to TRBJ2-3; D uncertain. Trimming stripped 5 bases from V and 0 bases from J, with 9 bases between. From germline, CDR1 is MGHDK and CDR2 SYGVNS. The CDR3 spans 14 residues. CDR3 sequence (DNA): TGTGCCAGCAGTCAAGATACTAGCACAGATACGCAGTATTTT. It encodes CASSQDTSTDTQYF.

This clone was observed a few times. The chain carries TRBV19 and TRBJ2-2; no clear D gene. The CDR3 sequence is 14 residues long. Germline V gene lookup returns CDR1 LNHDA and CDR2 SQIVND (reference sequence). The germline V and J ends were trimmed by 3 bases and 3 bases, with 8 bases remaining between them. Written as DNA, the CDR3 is TGTGCCAGTAGTATTGGGCTTCACACCGGGGAGCTGTTTTTT. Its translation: CASSIGLHTGELFF.

The CDR3 region has the DNA TGTGCCAGCAGCTTAGATCCGGGGGAGCAGTACTTC. Protein product: CASSLDPGEQYF. The chain carries TRBV7-2 and TRBJ2-5, with a tentative D call TRBD2 (6 bases). From germline, CDR1 is SGHTA and CDR2 FQGNSA. Trimming took 1 base from V and 11 from J, leaving 11 bases between them. The CDR3 length is 12 residues.

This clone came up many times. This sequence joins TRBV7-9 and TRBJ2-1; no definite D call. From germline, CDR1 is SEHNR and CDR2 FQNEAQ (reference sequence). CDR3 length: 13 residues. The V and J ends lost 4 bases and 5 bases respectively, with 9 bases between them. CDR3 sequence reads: CASSWLGNNEQFF. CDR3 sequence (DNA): TGTGCCAGCAGCTGGCTAGGTAACAATGAGCAGTTCTTC.

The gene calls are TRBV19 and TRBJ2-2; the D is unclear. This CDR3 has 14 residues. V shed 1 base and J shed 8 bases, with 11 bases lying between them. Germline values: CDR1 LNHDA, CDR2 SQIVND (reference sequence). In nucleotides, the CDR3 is TGTGCCAGTAGTATAGCTACTCAAACTGGGGAGCTGTTTTTT. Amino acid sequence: CASSIATQTGELFF.

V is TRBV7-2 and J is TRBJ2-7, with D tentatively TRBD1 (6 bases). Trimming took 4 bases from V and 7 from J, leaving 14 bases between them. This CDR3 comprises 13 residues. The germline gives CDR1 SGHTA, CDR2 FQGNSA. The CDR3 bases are TGTGCCAGCAGCTCCTTGGGGGCTCGGGAGCAGTACTTC. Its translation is CASSSLGAREQYF.

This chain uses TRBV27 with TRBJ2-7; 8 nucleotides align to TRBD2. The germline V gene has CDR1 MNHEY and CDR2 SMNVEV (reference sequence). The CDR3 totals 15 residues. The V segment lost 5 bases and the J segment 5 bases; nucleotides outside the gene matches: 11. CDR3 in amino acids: CASSRQSGSRHEQYF. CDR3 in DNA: TGTGCCAGCAGTCGCCAGAGCGGGAGTAGACACGAGCAGTACTTC.

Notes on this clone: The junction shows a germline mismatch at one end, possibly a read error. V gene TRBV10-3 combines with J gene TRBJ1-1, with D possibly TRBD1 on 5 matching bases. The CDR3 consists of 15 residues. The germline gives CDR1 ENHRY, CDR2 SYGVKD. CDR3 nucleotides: TGTGCCAGCAGTTCAGGACACGGCCCCGACACTGAAGCTTTCTTT. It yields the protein CASSSGHGPDTEAFF.

CDR3 DNA sequence: TGCGCCAGCAGCCCGAGACGGGTGAACACTGAAGCTTTCTTT. Protein: CASSPRRVNTEAFF. The chain carries TRBV5-1 and TRBJ1-1; no reliable D call. There are 14 residues in the CDR3. V gave up 4 bases and J gave up 0 bases, with 10 bases separating them. Germline V gene lookup returns CDR1 SGHRS and CDR2 YFSETQ.

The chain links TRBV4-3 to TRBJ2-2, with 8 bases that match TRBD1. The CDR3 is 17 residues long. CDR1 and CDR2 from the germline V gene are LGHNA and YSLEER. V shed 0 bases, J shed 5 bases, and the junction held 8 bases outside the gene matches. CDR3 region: CASSQDRGQGKTGELFF. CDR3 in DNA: TGCGCCAGCAGCCAAGATCGAGGACAGGGTAAAACCGGGGAGCTGTTTTTT.

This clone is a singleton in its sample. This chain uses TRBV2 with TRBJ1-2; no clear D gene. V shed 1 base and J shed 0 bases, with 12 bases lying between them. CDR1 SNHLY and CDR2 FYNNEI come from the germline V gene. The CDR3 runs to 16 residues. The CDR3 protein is CASSEGTWGSNYGYTF. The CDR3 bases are TGTGCCAGCAGTGAAGGGACGTGGGGTTCTAACTATGGCTACACCTTC.

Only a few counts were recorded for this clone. The CDR3 loop reads CSVLKPGLYEQYF. CDR3 DNA sequence: TGCAGCGTGTTAAAGCCTGGGCTCTACGAGCAGTACTTC. The chain employs TRBV29-1 and TRBJ2-7; D remains ambiguous. V was clipped by 6 bases and J by 3 bases, with 15 bases between them. Germline V lookup: CDR1 SQVTM, CDR2 ANQGSEA. The CDR3 sequence is 13 residues long.

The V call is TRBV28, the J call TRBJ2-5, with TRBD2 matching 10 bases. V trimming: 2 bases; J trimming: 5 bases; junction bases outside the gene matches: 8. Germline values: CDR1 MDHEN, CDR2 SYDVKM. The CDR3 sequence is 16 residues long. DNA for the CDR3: TGTGCCAGCAGTTTAAGTAGCGGGAGGAATCGGGAGACCCAGTACTTC. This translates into CASSLSSGRNRETQYF.

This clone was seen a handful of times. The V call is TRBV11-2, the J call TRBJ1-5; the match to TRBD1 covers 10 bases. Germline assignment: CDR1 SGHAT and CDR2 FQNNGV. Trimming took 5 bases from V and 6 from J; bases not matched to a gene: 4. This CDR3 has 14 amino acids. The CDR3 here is CASSPGTGAQPQHF. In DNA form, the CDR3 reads TGTGCCAGCAGCCCCGGGACAGGGGCTCAGCCCCAGCATTTT.

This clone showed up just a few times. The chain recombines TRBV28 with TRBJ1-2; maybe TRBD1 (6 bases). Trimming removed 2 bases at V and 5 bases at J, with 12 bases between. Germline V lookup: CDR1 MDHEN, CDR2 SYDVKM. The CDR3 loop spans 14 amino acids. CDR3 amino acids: CASSLRGHGYGYTF. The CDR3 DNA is TGTGCCAGCAGTTTAAGGGGACATGGATATGGCTACACCTTC.